The entry below gives a single T cell receptor (beta chain) sequence along with its context. Its specificity is unknown. The observed sequence ends 3 residues before the CDR3 terminus, with the missing tail filled in from the germline J gene. These data belong to a study of T cells in women clearing cervical HPV infection. Background on the study: Cases: HPV16-related CIN3 or worse on histology, a couple of invasive cancers.

CDR3 length: 14 residues. CDR1 and CDR2 (germline): LNHDA, SQIVND (reference sequence). V was clipped by 9 bases and J by 8 bases, with 17 bases between them. Study-level points and caveats: TRBV6-7 abundance was lower in cases than controls (roughly 0.11% versus 0.16%).

Average input was about 1,200 ng genomic DNA for immunoSEQ TCR beta CDR3 amplification. The protocol was immunoSEQ multiplex PCR, while the TCRdb copy is restricted to in-frame clones and leaves out a portion. This listing includes tens of thousands of clones. Sequencing used blood buffy coat. This clonotype was sampled from a woman between 18 and 75 years old with a cervical HPV16 infection that either progressed to CIN3+ or cleared (not recorded which). V gene TRBV19 combines with J gene TRBJ1-6; D is possibly TRBD1 (5 bases). CDR3 DNA, as far as it was read: TGTGCCAGCGCCAGGGAGGGTGGTGATTCACCC. This sequence encodes CASAREGGDSP. The whole CDR3 reads CASAREGGDSPLHF.